These 22 T cell receptor beta chains were sequenced from one sample in a study of T cell changes during pregnancy in multiple sclerosis. Profiling relied on immunoSEQ multiplex PCR, and the TCRdb table lists in-frame clones only, not all of them. The sample includes 85,000 to 120,000 clones, roughly nine tenths of them seen just once. The sequences come from peripheral blood, collected before pregnancy. The receptors stem from a female donor with multiple sclerosis, enrolled in a pregnancy study.

This chain joins TRBV6-6 and TRBJ2-7; the match to TRBD2 covers 7 bases. The junction had 8 bases not matched to a gene; V was cut back by 2 bases and J by 13 bases. Germline CDR1 MNHNY, CDR2 SVGAGI (reference sequence). The CDR3 runs to 12 residues. CDR3 region: CASSYREGRVYF. The CDR3 DNA reads as TGTGCCAGCAGTTACCGAGAGGGGAGGGTTTACTTC.

This clone occurred once. The chain employs TRBV4-1 and TRBJ1-1; 7 nucleotides match TRBD1. CDR3 length equals 17 residues. In germline, CDR1 is MGHRA, CDR2 YSYEKL. The J segment lost 2 bases and the V segment lost 2 bases, leaving 11 bases of the junction unmatched. CDR3: CASSQPYRGSKNTEAFF. As DNA, the CDR3 is TGCGCCAGCAGCCAACCTTACAGGGGATCGAAAAACACTGAAGCTTTCTTT.

This chain connects TRBV19 to TRBJ2-2, with 13 bases fitting TRBD2. The ends lost 10 bases at V and 5 bases at J; junction bases unmatched: 10. CDR1 is LNHDA, CDR2 SQIVND, per germline (reference sequence). CDR3 size: 16 residues. The CDR3 nucleotides read TGTGCCACCCACTGGACTAGCGGGAGAGGAACCGGGGAGCTGTTTTTT. Translation gives CATHWTSGRGTGELFF.

The rearrangement joins TRBV7-9 to TRBJ1-6; TRBD1 is a possible D gene (6 bases). With 1 base removed from V and 6 bases from J, the gap between germline ends came to 10 bases. Germline values: CDR1 SEHNR, CDR2 FQNEAQ (reference sequence). This CDR3 spans 15 amino acids. CDR3 residues: CASSLGAGVNSPLHF. CDR3 nucleotides: TGTGCCAGCAGCTTAGGGGCAGGGGTTAATTCACCCCTCCACTTT. The full variable domain, rest sourced from reference TRBV7-9 and TRBJ1-6, is DTGVSQNPRHKITKRGQNVTFRCDPISEHNRLYWYRQTLGQGPEFLTYFQNEAQLEKSRLLSDRFSAERPKGSFSTLEIQRTEQGDSAMYLCASSLGAGVNSPLHFGNGTRLTVT.

The chain employs TRBV6-5 and TRBJ1-6, with a tentative D call TRBD1 (6 bases). The CDR3 sequence is 15 residues long. Deletions cut 0 bases from V and 7 bases from J, with 10 bases between. In germline, CDR1 is MNHEY, CDR2 SVGAGI. The DNA of the CDR3 is TGTGCCAGCAGTTACTCCGGACAGTTAAATTCACCCCTCCACTTT. Translated, it gives CASSYSGQLNSPLHF.

The chain is built from TRBV5-1 and TRBJ1-4; TRBD1 matches at 8 bases. The J segment lost 4 bases and the V segment lost 7 bases, leaving 12 bases of the junction unmatched. The CDR3 has 16 residues. Germline values: CDR1 SGHRS, CDR2 YFSETQ. The DNA for the CDR3 is TGCGCCAGCCCCAGGCTTGCACAGGGGGGTAATGAAAAACTGTTTTTT. Amino acid sequence: CASPRLAQGGNEKLFF.

The gene calls are TRBV27 and TRBJ2-3; TRBD1 might be the D (5 bases). With 8 bases removed from V and 2 bases from J, the gap between germline ends came to 14 bases. This CDR3 spans 14 amino acids. From germline, CDR1 is MNHEY and CDR2 SMNVEV (reference sequence). CDR3 in DNA: TGTGCCAGCTCCTCGGACACCTACACAGATACGCAGTATTTT. This gives the protein CASSSDTYTDTQYF.

This chain links TRBV6-5 with TRBJ2-4, with D unresolved. V lost 0 bases, J lost 8 bases, and 8 bases lay in between. Germline loops: CDR1 MNHEY, CDR2 SVGAGI. This CDR3 contains 13 residues. CDR3: CASSYSSYHIQYF. Written as DNA, the CDR3 is TGTGCCAGCAGTTACTCTTCGTATCACATTCAGTACTTC.

The gene calls are TRBV5-1 and TRBJ2-1, with D maybe TRBD1 (5 bases). V lost 4 bases to trimming and J lost 6 bases, with 20 bases between them. There are 16 residues in the CDR3. The germline V gene encodes CDR1 SGHRS and CDR2 YFSETQ. The CDR3 reads CASSNPREFTPNEQFF. The CDR3 DNA reads TGCGCCAGCAGCAACCCCAGGGAATTCACCCCCAATGAGCAGTTCTTC.

J is TRBJ2-5 and V is TRBV28; weak D call: TRBD1 (6 bases). The CDR3 totals 13 residues. Trimming shortened V by 6 bases and J by 3 bases, and 11 bases separated the two germline ends. In germline, CDR1 is MDHEN, CDR2 SYDVKM. The CDR3: CASSWGPKETQYF. Written as DNA, the CDR3 is TGTGCCAGCAGCTGGGGGCCCAAAGAGACCCAGTACTTC.

This sequence joins TRBV7-3 and TRBJ2-1, with 11 bases lining up with TRBD1. V dropped 1 base and J dropped 9; count of bases not matched to a gene: 8. The CDR3 totals 16 residues. Germline V lookup: CDR1 SGHTA, CDR2 FQGTGA. Here the CDR3 reads CASSLRPGQGVCEQFF. Here the CDR3 DNA reads TGTGCCAGCAGCTTAAGGCCGGGACAGGGGGTCTGTGAGCAGTTCTTC.

The V and J genes are TRBV7-9 and TRBJ1-6; a possible D gene is TRBD1 (5 bases). V was trimmed by 1 base and J by 9 bases, leaving 13 bases between them. In germline, CDR1 is SEHNR, CDR2 FQNEAQ (reference sequence). The CDR3 runs 15 residues. CDR3 DNA: TGTGCCAGCAGCTTAGACGGCGCCGGGGGTTCACCCCTCCACTTT. Its translation is CASSLDGAGGSPLHF.

The V gene is TRBV27, the J gene TRBJ1-2; TRBD1 matches at 8 bases. CDR3 length: 16 residues. In germline, CDR1 is MNHEY, CDR2 SMNVEV (reference sequence). Trimming at V came to 8 bases and at J to 8 bases, leaving 19 bases not matched to a gene. The CDR3 sequence: CASPNPVGRGQVGYTF. The CDR3, as DNA: TGTGCCAGCCCCAACCCGGTGGGCAGGGGGCAAGTCGGCTACACCTTC.

The chain recombines TRBV12-5 with TRBJ2-6; the match to TRBD1 covers 10 bases. This CDR3 is built from 18 residues. Trimming cost V 1 base and J 2 bases; bases outside gene matches: 5. Germline V CDR1 and CDR2: LGHNT, FRNRAP. The CDR3 DNA is TGTGCTAGTGGTTTGGCATTGGACAGGGGGGCTGGGGCCAACGTCCTGACTTTC. Amino acids: CASGLALDRGAGANVLTF.

CDR3: CASSYSGERYTEAFF. In DNA, the CDR3 is TGTGCCAGCAGTTACTCTGGAGAAAGGTACACTGAAGCTTTCTTT. The chain couples TRBV6-5 to TRBJ1-1; D gene ambiguous. Trimming removed 0 bases from V and 3 bases from J, with 11 bases in between. CDR1 is MNHEY and CDR2 is SVGAGI in the germline V gene. This CDR3 region has 15 residues.

CDR3 bases: TGTGCCTGGAGGGGGCTCGACAGGGGGCTTTACGAGCAGTACTTC. This sequence encodes CAWRGLDRGLYEQYF. V usage is TRBV30 and J usage is TRBJ2-7; 10 nucleotides agree with TRBD1. The V gene end was trimmed by 3 bases and the J gene end by 4 bases; junction bases not matched to a gene: 9. The CDR3 extends over 15 amino acids. The V gene's germline CDR1 is GTSNPN and CDR2 SVGIG (reference sequence). Full variable domain (rest looked up from reference TRBV30 and TRBJ2-7): SQTIHQWPATLVQPVGSPLSLECTVEGTSNPNLYWYRQAAGRGLQLLFYSVGIGQISSEVPQNLSASRPQDRQFILSSKKLLLSDSGFYLCAWRGLDRGLYEQYFGPGTRLTVT.

The chain couples TRBV5-4 to TRBJ2-3; 10 bases line up with TRBD2. CDR1 is SGHNT and CDR2 is YYREEE in the germline V gene (reference sequence). The trim removed 0 bases at V and 4 bases at J, leaving 2 bases unmatched. This CDR3 spans 15 amino acids. The CDR3 nucleotides are TGTGCCAGCAGCTTGGCTAGCGGGGGTGCAGATACGCAGTATTTT. It is translated as CASSLASGGADTQYF.

V is TRBV5-1 and J is TRBJ1-2; 9 bases align to TRBD1. The CDR3 is made up of 14 amino acids. Germline V gene sequence: CDR1 SGHRS, CDR2 YFSETQ. Trimming cost V 7 bases and J 8 bases; bases outside gene matches: 12. Here the CDR3 reads CASQVRQGDRGYTF. DNA for the CDR3: TGCGCCAGCCAAGTGAGACAGGGGGACCGGGGCTACACCTTC.

V gene TRBV7-3 combines with J gene TRBJ2-6, with unresolved D. With 2 bases removed from V and 2 bases from J, the gap between germline ends came to 16 bases. CDR1 and CDR2 from the germline V gene are SGHTA and FQGTGA. CDR3 size: 18 residues. CDR3 in DNA: TGTGCCAGCAGCTTAGAACGGAGTACGTTCGCTGGGGCCAACGTCCTGACTTTC. It yields the protein CASSLERSTFAGANVLTF.

This sequence joins TRBV29-1 and TRBJ2-1; 7 nucleotides line up with TRBD2. The CDR3 contains 13 residues. The V gene end was trimmed by 4 bases and the J gene end by 6 bases; junction bases not matched to a gene: 6. The germline V gene encodes CDR1 SQVTM and CDR2 ANQGSEA. The CDR3 is CSVGGRDSNEQFF. Here the CDR3 DNA reads TGCAGCGTTGGCGGGAGAGATTCCAATGAGCAGTTCTTC.

The chain couples TRBV2 to TRBJ1-5, with TRBD1 matching 9 bases. Losses at the gene ends were 7 bases for V and 7 bases for J; bases not matched to a gene: 5. The length of the CDR3 is 13 residues. Germline loops: CDR1 SNHLY, CDR2 FYNNEI. CDR3 residues: CASTGQGNQPQHF. The CDR3 DNA follows: TGTGCCAGCACGGGACAGGGAAACCAGCCCCAGCATTTT. The full variable domain, rest sourced from reference TRBV2 and TRBJ1-5, is EPEVTQTPSHQVTQMGQEVILRCVPISNHLYFYWYRQILGQKVEFLVSFYNNEISEKSEIFDDQFSVERPDGSNFTLKIRSTKLEDSAMYFCASTGQGNQPQHFGDGTRLSIL.

In this sample, this clone turned up once. At one boundary the junction diverges from the germline segment, which might be a read error. The chain carries TRBV6-1 and TRBJ2-1; 10 bases align to TRBD1. The CDR3 is made up of 12 amino acids. Germline-derived CDR1 and CDR2 are MNHNS and SASEGT. For the CDR3, the DNA is TGTGCCAGCAGCGCCCAGGGACAGGGGTTCGTCTTC. Protein product: CASSAQGQGFVF.